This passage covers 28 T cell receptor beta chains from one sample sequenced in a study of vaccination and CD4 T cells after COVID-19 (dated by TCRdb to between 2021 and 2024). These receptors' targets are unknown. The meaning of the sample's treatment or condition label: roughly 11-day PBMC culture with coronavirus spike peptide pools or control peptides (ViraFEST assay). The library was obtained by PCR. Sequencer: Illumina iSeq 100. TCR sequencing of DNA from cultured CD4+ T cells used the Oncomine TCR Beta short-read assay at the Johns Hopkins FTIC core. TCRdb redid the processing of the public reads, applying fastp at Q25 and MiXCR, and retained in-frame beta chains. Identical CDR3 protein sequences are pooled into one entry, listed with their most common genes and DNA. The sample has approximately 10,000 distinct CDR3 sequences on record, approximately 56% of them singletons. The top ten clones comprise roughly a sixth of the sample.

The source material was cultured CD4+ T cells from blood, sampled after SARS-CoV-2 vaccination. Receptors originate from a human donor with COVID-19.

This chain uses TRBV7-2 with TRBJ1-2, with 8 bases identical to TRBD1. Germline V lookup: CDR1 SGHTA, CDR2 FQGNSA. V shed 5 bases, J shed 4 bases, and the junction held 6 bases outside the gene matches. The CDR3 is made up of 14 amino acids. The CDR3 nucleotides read TGTGCCAGCAGCGGGACAGGCAGATTCTATGGCTACACCTTC. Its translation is CASSGTGRFYGYTF. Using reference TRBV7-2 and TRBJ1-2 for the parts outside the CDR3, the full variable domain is GAGVSQSPSNKVTEKGKDVELRCDPISGHTALYWYRQSLGQGLEFLIYFQGNSAPDKSGLPSDRFSAERTGGSVSTLTIQRTQQEDSAVYLCASSGTGRFYGYTFGSGTRLTVV.

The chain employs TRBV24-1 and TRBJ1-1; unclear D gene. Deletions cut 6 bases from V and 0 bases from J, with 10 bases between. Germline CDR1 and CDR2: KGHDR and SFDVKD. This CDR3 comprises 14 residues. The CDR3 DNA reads TGTGCCACCAGTAAGACTGGTCTGAACACTGAAGCTTTCTTT. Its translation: CATSKTGLNTEAFF.

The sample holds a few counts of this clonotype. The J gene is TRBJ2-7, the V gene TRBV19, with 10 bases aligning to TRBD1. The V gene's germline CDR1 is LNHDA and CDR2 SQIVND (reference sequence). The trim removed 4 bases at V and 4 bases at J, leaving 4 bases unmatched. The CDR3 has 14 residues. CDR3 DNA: TGTGCCAGTAGTAAGACAGGGGGCTTTTACGAGCAGTACTTC. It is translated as CASSKTGGFYEQYF.

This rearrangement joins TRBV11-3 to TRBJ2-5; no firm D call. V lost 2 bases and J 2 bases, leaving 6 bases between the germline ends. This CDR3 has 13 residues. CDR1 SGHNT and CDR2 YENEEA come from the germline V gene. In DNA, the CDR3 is TGTGCCAGCAGCTTACAGGTTCAAGAGACCCAGTACTTC. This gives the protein CASSLQVQETQYF.

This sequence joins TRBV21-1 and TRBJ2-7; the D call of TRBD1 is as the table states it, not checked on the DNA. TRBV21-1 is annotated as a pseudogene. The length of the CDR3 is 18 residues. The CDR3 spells CASSPLVPVGGHPYEQYF. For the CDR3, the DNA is TGTGCCAGCAGCCCCCTGGTCCCTGTTGGGGGACACCCCTACGAGCAGTACTTC.

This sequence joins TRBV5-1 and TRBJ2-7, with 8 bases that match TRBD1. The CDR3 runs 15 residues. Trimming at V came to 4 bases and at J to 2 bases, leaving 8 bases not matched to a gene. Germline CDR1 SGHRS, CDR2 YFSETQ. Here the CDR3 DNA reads TGCGCCAGCAGCCCGGACGGACAGGGAGCCTACGAGCAGTACTTC. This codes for CASSPDGQGAYEQYF.

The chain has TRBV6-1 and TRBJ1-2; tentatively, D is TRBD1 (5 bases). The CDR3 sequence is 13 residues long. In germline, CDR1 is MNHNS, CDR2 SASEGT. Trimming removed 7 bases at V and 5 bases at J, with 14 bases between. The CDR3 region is CASTTAGQYGYTF. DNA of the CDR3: TGTGCCAGCACGACTGCGGGGCAGTATGGCTACACCTTC.

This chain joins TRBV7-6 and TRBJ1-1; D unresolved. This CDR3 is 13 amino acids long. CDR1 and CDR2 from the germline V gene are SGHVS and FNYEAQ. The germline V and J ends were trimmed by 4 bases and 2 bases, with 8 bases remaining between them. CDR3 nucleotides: TGTGCCAGCAGCTGGCAAAGAAACACTGAAGCTTTCTTT. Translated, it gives CASSWQRNTEAFF.

Written as DNA, the CDR3 is TGCAGTGCTGAGACCCTCGCGGGGCGCGAGCAGTACTTC. Its protein is CSAETLAGREQYF. The chain uses TRBV20-1 and TRBJ2-7; possible D gene TRBD2, 6 bases. Per the germline V gene, CDR1 is DFQATT and CDR2 is SNEGSKA (reference sequence). Trimming took off 5 bases at V and 6 bases at J, with 17 bases between the two ends. CDR3 length: 13 amino acids.

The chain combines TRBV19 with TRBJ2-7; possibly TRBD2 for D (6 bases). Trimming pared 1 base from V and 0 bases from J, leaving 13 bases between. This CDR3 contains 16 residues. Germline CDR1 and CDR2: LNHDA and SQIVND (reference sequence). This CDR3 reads CASSIVAGPDSYEQYF. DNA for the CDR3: TGTGCCAGTAGTATAGTCGCGGGACCCGACTCCTACGAGCAGTACTTC.

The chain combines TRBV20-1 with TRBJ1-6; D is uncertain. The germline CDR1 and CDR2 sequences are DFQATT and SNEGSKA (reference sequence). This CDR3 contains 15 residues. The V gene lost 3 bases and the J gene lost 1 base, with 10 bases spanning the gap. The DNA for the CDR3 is TGCAGTGCTAGTCCGACCGAATCCTATAATTCACCCCTCCACTTT. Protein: CSASPTESYNSPLHF.

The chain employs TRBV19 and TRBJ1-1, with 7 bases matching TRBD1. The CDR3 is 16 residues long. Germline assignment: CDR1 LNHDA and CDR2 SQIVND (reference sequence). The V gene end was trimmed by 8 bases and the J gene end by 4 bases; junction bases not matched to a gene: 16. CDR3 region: CASDRQGGGWTTEAFF. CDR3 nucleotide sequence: TGTGCCAGTGATCGGCAGGGGGGAGGTTGGACCACTGAAGCTTTCTTT.

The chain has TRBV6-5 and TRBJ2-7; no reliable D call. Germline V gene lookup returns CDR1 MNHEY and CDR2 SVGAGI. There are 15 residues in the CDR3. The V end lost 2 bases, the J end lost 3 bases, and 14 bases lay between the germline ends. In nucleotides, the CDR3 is TGTGCCAGCAGTTACCTTAGGACGAATAGCTACGAGCAGTACTTC. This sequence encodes CASSYLRTNSYEQYF.

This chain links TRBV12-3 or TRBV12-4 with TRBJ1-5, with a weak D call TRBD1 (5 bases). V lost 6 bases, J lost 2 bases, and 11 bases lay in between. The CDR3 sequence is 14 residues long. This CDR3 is CASRGVLGNQPQHF. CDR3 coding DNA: TGTGCCAGCAGGGGGGTCCTCGGCAATCAGCCCCAGCATTTT.

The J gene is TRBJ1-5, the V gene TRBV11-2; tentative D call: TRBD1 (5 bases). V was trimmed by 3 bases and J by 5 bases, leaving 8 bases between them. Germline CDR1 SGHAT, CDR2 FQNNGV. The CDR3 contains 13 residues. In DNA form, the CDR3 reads TGTGCCAGCAGCTTTGGGACGGATCAGCCCCAGCATTTT. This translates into CASSFGTDQPQHF.

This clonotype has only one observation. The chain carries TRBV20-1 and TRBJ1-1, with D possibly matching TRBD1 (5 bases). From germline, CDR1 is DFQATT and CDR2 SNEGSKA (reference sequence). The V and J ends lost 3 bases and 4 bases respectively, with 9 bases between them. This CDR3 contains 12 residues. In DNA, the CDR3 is TGCAGTGCTAGGACCGGGGGCACTGAAGCTTTCTTT. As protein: CSARTGGTEAFF.

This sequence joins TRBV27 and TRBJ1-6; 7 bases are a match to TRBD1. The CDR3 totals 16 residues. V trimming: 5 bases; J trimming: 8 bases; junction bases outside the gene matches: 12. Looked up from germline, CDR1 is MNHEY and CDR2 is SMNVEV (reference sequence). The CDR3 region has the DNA TGTGCCAGCAGTCCTTTGCCGACAGGGAAGGATTCACCCCTCCACTTT. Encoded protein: CASSPLPTGKDSPLHF.

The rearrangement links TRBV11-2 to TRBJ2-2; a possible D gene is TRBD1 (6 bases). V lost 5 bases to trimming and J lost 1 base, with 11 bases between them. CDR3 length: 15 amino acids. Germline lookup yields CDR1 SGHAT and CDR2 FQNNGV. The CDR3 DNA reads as TGTGCCAGCAGCCCCCAGGGGAGGAACACCGGGGAGCTGTTTTTT. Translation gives CASSPQGRNTGELFF.

Here the CDR3 reads CASSPDRDRLIGSPLHF. For the CDR3, the DNA is TGTGCCAGCAGTCCCGACAGGGATCGACTTATTGGGTCACCCCTCCACTTT. V is TRBV6-2 or TRBV6-3 and J is TRBJ1-6, with 7 bases aligning to TRBD1. V lost 5 bases and J lost 10; bases outside the gene matches: 17. This CDR3 is built from 17 residues. The V gene's germline CDR1 is MNHEY and CDR2 SVGEGT.

This CDR3 reads CASSFGTASYEQYF. CDR3 sequence (DNA): TGTGCCAGCAGTTTTGGGACAGCCTCCTACGAGCAGTACTTC. The gene calls are TRBV6-5 and TRBJ2-7; 7 bases align to TRBD1. The germline V gene encodes CDR1 MNHEY and CDR2 SVGAGI. V dropped 4 bases and J dropped 0; count of bases not matched to a gene: 3. CDR3 size: 14 residues.

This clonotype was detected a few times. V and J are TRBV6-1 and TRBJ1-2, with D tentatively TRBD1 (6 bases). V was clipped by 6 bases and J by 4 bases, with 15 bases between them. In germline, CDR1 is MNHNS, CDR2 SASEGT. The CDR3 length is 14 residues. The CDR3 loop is CASSPGQSSYGYTF. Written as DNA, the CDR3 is TGTGCCAGCAGCCCCGGACAGTCGAGCTATGGCTACACCTTC.

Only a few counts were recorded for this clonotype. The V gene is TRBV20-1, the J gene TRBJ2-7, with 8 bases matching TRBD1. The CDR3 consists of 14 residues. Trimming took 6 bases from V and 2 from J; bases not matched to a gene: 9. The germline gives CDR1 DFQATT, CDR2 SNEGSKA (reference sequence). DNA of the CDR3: TGCAGTGCATACAGACAGGGGCCCCCCTACGAGCAGTACTTC. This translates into CSAYRQGPPYEQYF.

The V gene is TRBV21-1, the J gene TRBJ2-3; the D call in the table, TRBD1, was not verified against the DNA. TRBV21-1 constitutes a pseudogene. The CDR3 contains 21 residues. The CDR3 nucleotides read TGTGCCAGCAGCAAAGCGGGGGGCAGGGTGTTAGCGGTTCATGGCACAGATACGCAGTATTTT. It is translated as CASSKAGGRVLAVHGTDTQYF.

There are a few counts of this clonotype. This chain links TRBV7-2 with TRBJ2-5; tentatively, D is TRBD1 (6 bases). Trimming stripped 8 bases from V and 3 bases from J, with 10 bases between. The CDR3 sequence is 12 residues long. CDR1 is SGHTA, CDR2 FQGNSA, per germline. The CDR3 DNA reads TGTGCCAGCGGGGGACACAAAGAGACCCAGTACTTC. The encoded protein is CASGGHKETQYF.

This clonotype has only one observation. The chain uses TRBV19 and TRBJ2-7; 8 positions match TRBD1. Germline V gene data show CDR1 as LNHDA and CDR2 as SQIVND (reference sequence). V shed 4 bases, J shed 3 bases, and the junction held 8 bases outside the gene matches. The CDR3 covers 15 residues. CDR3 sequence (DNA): TGTGCCAGTAGTAAGGCTGGGACAGGCAACTACGAGCAGTACTTC. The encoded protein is CASSKAGTGNYEQYF.

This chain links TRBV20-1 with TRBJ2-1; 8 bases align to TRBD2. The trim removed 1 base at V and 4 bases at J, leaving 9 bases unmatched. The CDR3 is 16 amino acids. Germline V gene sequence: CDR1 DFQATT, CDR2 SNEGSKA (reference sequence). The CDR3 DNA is TGCAGTGCTAGAGGGATTAGCGGGAACTCTTACAATGAGCAGTTCTTC. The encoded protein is CSARGISGNSYNEQFF.

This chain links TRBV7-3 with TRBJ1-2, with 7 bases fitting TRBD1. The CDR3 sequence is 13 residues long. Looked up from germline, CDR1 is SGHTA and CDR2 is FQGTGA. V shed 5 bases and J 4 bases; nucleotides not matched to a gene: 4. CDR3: CASSEQGGYGYTF. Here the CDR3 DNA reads TGTGCCAGCAGCGAGCAGGGGGGCTATGGCTACACCTTC.

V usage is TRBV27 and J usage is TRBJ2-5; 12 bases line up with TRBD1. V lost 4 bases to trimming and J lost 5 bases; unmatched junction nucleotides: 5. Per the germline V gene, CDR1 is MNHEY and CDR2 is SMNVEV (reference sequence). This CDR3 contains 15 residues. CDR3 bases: TGTGCCAGCAGTTCAGGGACAGGGGGCGTTGAGACCCAGTACTTC. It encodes CASSSGTGGVETQYF.